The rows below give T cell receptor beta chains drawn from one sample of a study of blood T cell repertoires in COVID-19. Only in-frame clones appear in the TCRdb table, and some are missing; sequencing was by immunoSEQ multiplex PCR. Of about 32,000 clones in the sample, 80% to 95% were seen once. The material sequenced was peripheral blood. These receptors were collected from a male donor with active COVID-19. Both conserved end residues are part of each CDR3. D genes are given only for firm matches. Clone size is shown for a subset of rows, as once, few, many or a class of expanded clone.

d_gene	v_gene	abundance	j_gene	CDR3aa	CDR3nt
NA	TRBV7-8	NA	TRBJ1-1	CASSYTSTGLGEAFF	TGTGCCAGCAGCTACACGTCTACAGGGCTGGGTGAAGCTTTCTTT
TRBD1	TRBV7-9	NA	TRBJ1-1	CASSRQGWGNTEAFF	TGTGCCAGCAGCCGACAGGGGTGGGGAAACACTGAAGCTTTCTTT
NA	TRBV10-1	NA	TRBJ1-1	CALRSVCITNAEAFF	TGCGCCCTACGCTCCGTATGTATTACGAACGCTGAAGCTTTCTTT
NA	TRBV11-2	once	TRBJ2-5	CASSFGRQETQYF	TGTGCCAGCAGCTTTGGCAGACAAGAGACCCAGTACTTC
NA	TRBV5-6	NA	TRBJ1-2	CASSYGGGVHYGYTF	TGTGCCAGCAGCTACGGAGGGGGGGTGCACTATGGCTACACCTTC
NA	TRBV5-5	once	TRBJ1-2	CASSLEGIGGYTF	TGTGCCAGCAGCTTGGAGGGGATTGGTGGCTACACCTTC
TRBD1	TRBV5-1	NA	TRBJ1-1	CASSADRGREAFF	TGCGCCAGCAGCGCAGACAGGGGGCGTGAAGCTTTCTTT
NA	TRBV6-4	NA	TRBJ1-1	CASSAQENTEAFF	TGTGCCAGCAGTGCACAGGAGAACACTGAAGCTTTCTTT
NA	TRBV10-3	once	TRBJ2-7	CAISETSQRAEQYF	TGTGCCATCAGTGAGACGAGCCAGAGGGCCGAGCAGTACTTC
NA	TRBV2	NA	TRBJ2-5	CASSEQRRLETQYF	TGTGCCAGCAGTGAACAGCGGCGACTGGAGACCCAGTACTTC
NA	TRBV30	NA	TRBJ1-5	CAWSRGERQPQHF	TGTGCCTGGAGTCGGGGGGAGAGACAGCCCCAGCATTTT
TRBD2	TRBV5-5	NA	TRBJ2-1	CASSNLGGNEQFF	TGTGCCAGCAGCAACCTCGGGGGGAATGAGCAGTTCTTC
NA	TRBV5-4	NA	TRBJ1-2	CASSEWWERNYGYTF	TGTGCCAGCTCCGAATGGTGGGAGAGGAACTATGGCTACACCTTC
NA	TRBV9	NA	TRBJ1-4	CASSVTGLGEKLFF	TGTGCCAGCAGCGTGACAGGATTGGGTGAAAAACTGTTTTTT
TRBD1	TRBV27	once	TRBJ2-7	CASSFPGTGIRYF	TGTGCCAGCAGTTTTCCCGGGACAGGGATACGATACTTC
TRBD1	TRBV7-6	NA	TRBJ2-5	CASSLAYGGQGEETQYF	TGTGCCAGCAGCTTAGCTTATGGTGGACAGGGGGAAGAGACCCAGTACTTC
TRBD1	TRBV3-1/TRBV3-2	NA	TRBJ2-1	CASSRTGANEQFF	TGTGCCAGCAGTCGTACAGGGGCCAATGAGCAGTTCTTC
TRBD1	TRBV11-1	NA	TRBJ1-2	CASSRRGQGGYGYTF	TGTGCCAGCAGCAGACGGGGACAGGGTGGCTATGGCTACACCTTC
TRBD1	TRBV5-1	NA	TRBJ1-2	CASSSTNPGGFDGYTF	TGCGCCAGCAGCTCGACTAACCCAGGGGGCTTTGATGGCTACACCTTC
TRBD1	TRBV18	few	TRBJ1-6	CASSPVGTDNSPLHF	TGTGCCAGCTCACCTGTCGGGACAGATAATTCACCCCTCCACTTT
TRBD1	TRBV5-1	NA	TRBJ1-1	CASSLRTGEMNTEAFF	TGCGCCAGCAGCCTACGGACAGGGGAGATGAACACTGAAGCTTTCTTT
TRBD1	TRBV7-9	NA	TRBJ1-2	CASRKTGDDYGYTF	TGTGCCAGCAGGAAGACAGGGGACGACTATGGCTACACCTTC
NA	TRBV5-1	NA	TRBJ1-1	CASSSGPQPNTEAFF	TGCGCCAGCAGCTCAGGGCCCCAGCCGAACACTGAAGCTTTCTTT
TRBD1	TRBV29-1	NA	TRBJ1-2	CSAGQGSYGYTF	TGCAGCGCTGGACAGGGAAGCTATGGCTACACCTTC
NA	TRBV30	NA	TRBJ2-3	CAWSAGSDTQYF	TGTGCCTGGAGCGCAGGGTCAGATACGCAGTATTTT
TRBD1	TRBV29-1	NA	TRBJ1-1	CSVEVQGAGTEAFF	TGCAGCGTTGAAGTCCAGGGGGCGGGCACTGAAGCTTTCTTT
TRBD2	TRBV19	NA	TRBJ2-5	CASSMLAGGQTQYF	TGTGCCAGTAGTATGCTAGCGGGGGGTCAGACCCAGTACTTC
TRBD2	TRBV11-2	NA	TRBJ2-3	CASSLELAGRTDTQYF	TGTGCCAGCAGCTTAGAACTAGCGGGACGCACAGATACGCAGTATTTT
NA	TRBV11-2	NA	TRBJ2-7	CASSLRTDNSAYEQYF	TGTGCCAGCAGCTTAAGGACAGACAATAGCGCCTACGAGCAGTACTTC
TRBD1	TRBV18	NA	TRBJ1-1	CASSPTGGIQTEAFF	TGTGCCAGCTCACCCACAGGGGGCATTCAGACTGAAGCTTTCTTT
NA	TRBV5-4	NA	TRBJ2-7	CASASGGGSSLEQYF	TGTGCCAGCGCCTCCGGTGGAGGGAGCTCACTCGAGCAGTACTTC
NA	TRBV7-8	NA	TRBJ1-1	CASSLFAGNTEAFF	TGTGCCAGCAGCTTATTTGCGGGGAACACTGAAGCTTTCTTT
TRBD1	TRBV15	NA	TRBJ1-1	CATSRGTGVAEAFF	TGTGCCACCAGCAGAGGTACAGGGGTGGCTGAAGCTTTCTTT
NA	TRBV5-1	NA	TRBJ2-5	CASSLDVYQETQYF	TGCGCCAGCAGCTTGGATGTCTACCAAGAGACCCAGTACTTC
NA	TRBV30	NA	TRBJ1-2	CAWSDQTNYGYTF	TGTGCCTGGAGTGACCAGACTAACTATGGCTACACCTTC
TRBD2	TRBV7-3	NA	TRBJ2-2	CASSPLAGDRTGELFF	TGTGCCAGCAGCCCCCTAGCGGGGGACCGGACCGGGGAGCTGTTTTTT
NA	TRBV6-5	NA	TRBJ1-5	CASSLYQGSNQPQHF	TGTGCCAGCAGTCTCTATCAGGGGAGCAATCAGCCCCAGCATTTT
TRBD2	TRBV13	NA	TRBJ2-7	CASSLSSGVTYEQYF	TGTGCCAGCAGCTTGTCTAGCGGGGTAACCTACGAGCAGTACTTC
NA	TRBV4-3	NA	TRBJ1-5	CASSLYIQVNQPQHF	TGCGCCAGCAGCCTATACATCCAGGTCAATCAGCCCCAGCATTTT
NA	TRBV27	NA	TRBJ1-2	CASSSIRGAFQGNYGYTF	TGTGCCAGCAGTTCGATACGGGGGGCGTTCCAAGGGAACTATGGCTACACCTTC
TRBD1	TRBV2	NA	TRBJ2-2	CASSGTGAIGELFF	TGTGCCAGCAGTGGTACAGGGGCGATCGGGGAGCTGTTTTTT
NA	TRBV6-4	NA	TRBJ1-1	CASSGQANTEAFF	TGTGCCAGCAGTGGACAGGCGAACACTGAAGCTTTCTTT
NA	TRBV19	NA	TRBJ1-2	CASSLTGARYGYTF	TGTGCCAGTAGTCTAACTGGGGCTAGGTATGGCTACACCTTC
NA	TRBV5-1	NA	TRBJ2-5	CASSLDMTEIQETQYF	TGCGCCAGCAGCTTGGATATGACAGAAATCCAAGAGACCCAGTACTTC
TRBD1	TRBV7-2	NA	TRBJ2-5	CASSRDRQETQYF	TGTGCCAGCAGCAGGGACAGGCAAGAGACCCAGTACTTC
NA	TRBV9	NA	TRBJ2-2	CASSATEPPGELFF	TGTGCCAGCAGCGCGACGGAGCCCCCCGGGGAGCTGTTTTTT
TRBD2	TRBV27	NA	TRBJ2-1	CASSFFSGGWNEQFF	TGTGCCAGCAGTTTTTTTAGCGGGGGGTGGAATGAGCAGTTCTTC
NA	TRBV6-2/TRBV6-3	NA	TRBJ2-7	CASSYSAALLKTWDYEQYF	TGTGCCAGCAGTTATTCAGCGGCATTATTGAAGACTTGGGACTACGAGCAGTACTTC
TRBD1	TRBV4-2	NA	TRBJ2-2	CASSFQGAGELFF	TGTGCCAGCAGCTTCCAGGGGGCCGGGGAGCTGTTTTTT
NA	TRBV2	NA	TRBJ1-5	CASSAGGGNQPQHF	TGTGCCAGCAGTGCCGGAGGTGGCAATCAGCCCCAGCATTTT
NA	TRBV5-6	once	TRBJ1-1	CASSFSRRLLGNTEAFF	TGTGCCAGCAGCTTCAGTCGCAGGCTCCTGGGGAACACTGAAGCTTTCTTT
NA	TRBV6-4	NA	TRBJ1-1	CASSGGGGTEAFF	TGTGCCAGCAGTGGGGGGGGTGGTACTGAAGCTTTCTTT
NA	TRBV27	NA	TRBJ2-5	CASSLFGAGIRETQYF	NA
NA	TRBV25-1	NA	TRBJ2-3	CASSIRTSTDTQYF	TGTGCCAGCAGTATTAGGACTAGCACAGATACGCAGTATTTT